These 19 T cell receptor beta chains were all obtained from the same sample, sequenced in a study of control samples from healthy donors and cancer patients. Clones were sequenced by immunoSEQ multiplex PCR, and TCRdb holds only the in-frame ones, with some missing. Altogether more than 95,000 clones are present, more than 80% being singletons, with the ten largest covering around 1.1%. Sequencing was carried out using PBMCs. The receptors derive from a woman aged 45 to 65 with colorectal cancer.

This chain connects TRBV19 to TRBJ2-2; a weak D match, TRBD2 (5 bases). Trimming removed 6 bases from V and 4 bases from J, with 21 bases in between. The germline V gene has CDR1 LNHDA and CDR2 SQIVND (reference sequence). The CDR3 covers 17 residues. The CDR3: CASRFPPEGAPTGELFF. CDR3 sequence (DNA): TGTGCCAGTAGATTCCCCCCCGAGGGAGCCCCCACCGGGGAGCTGTTTTTT. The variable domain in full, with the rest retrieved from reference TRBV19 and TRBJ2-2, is DGGITQSPKYLFRKEGQNVTLSCEQNLNHDAMYWYRQDPGQGLRLIYYSQIVNDFQKGDIAEGYSVSREKKESFPLTVTSAQKNPTAFYLCASRFPPEGAPTGELFFGEGSRLTVL.

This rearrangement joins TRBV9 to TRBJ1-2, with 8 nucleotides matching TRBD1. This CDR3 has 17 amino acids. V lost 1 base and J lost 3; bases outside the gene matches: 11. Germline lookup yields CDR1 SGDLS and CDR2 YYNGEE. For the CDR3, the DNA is TGTGCCAGCAGCGTATCTCCAGGGAACAGGGGGGACTATGGCTACACCTTC. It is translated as CASSVSPGNRGDYGYTF.

CDR3: CASSVDSGAVDEQFF. The CDR3 DNA sequence: TGTGCCAGCAGCGTAGACAGCGGTGCTGTCGATGAGCAGTTCTTC. The chain combines TRBV9 with TRBJ2-1, with TRBD2 as a possible D gene (5 bases). CDR1 is SGDLS and CDR2 is YYNGEE in the germline V gene. The CDR3 spans 15 residues. V was shortened by 0 bases and J by 8 bases, with 15 bases between the two germline ends.

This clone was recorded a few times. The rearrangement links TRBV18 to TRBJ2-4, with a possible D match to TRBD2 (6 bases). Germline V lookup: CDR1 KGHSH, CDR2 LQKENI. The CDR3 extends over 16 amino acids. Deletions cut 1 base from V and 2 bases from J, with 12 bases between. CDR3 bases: TGTGCCAGCTCACCACTGGCAGGGAGGACCAAAAACATTCAGTACTTC. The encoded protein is CASSPLAGRTKNIQYF.

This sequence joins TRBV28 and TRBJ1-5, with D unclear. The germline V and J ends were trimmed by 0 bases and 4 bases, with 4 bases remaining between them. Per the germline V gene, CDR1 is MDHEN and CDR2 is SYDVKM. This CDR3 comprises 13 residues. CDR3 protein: CASSLWSNQPQHF. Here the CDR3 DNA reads TGTGCCAGCAGTTTATGGAGTAATCAGCCCCAGCATTTT.

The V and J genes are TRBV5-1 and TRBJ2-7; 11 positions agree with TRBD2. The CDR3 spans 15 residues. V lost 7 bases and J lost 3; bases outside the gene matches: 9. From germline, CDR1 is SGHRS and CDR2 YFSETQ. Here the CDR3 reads CASSPGGTSGYEQYF. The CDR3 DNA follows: TGCGCCAGCTCTCCTGGTGGGACTAGCGGCTACGAGCAGTACTTC.

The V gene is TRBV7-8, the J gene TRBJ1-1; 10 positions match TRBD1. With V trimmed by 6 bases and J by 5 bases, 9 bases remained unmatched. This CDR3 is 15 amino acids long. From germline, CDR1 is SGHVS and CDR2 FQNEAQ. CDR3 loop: CASRETGGRWTEAFF. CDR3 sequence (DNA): TGTGCCAGCAGGGAGACAGGGGGCCGGTGGACTGAAGCTTTCTTT.

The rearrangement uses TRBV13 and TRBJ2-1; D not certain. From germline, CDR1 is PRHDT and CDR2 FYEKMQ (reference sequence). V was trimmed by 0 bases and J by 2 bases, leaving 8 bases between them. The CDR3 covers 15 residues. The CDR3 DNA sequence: TGTGCCAGCAGCTTAGGACTCTCGGCCTACAATGAGCAGTTCTTC. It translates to CASSLGLSAYNEQFF.

The DNA of the CDR3 is TGTGCCAGCAGTAGGCTTGGTAACACCGGGGAGCTGTTTTTT. Residues: CASSRLGNTGELFF. The chain uses TRBV2 and TRBJ2-2; no clear D. CDR1 SNHLY and CDR2 FYNNEI come from the germline V gene. This CDR3 has 14 amino acids. V was shortened by 5 bases and J by 2 bases, with 9 bases between the two germline ends.

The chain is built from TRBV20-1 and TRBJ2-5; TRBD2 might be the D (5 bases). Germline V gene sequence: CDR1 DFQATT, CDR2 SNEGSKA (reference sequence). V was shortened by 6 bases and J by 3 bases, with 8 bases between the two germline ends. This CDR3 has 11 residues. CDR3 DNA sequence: TGCAGTGCCGAGGGAGAAGAGACCCAGTACTTC. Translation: CSAEGEETQYF.

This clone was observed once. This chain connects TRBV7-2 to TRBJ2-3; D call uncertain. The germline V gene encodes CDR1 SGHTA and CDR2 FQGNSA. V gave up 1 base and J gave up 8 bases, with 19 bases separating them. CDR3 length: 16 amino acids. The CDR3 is CASSLGLLLQSGTQYF. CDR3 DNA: TGTGCCAGCAGCTTAGGACTCCTACTCCAAAGTGGTACGCAGTATTTT.

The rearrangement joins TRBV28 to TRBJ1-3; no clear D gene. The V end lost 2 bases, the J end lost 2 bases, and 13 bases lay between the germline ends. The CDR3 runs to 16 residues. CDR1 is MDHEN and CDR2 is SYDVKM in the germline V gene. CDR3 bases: TGTGCCAGCAGTTTAGAGGTCTCAAGCCCTGGAAACACCATATATTTT. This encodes CASSLEVSSPGNTIYF.

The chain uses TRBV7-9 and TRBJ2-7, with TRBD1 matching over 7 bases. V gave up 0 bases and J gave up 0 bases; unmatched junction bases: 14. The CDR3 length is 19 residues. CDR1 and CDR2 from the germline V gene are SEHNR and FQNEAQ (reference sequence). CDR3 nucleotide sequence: TGTGCCAGCAGCTTAGCCCGTCCGGGACAGCTATTCTCCTCCTACGAGCAGTACTTC. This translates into CASSLARPGQLFSSYEQYF.

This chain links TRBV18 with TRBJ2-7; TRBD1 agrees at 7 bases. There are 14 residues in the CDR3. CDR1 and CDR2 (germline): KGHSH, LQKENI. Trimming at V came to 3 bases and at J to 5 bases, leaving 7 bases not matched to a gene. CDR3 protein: CASSPTQGSHEQYF. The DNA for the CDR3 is TGTGCCAGCTCACCGACACAGGGGTCCCACGAGCAGTACTTC.

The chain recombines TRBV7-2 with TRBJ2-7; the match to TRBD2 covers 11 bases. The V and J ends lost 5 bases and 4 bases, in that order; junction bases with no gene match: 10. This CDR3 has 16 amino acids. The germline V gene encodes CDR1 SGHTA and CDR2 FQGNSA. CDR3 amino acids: CASSVALAGGLYEQYF. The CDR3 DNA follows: TGTGCCAGCAGCGTCGCCTTAGCGGGAGGGCTATACGAGCAGTACTTC.

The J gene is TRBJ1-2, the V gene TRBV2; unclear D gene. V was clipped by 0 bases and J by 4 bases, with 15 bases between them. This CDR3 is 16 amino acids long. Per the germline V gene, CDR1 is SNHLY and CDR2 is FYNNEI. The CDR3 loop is CASSEARGFEGYGYTF. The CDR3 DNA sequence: TGTGCCAGCAGTGAAGCCCGTGGCTTTGAGGGCTATGGCTACACCTTC. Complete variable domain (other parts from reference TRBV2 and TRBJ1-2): EPEVTQTPSHQVTQMGQEVILRCVPISNHLYFYWYRQILGQKVEFLVSFYNNEISEKSEIFDDQFSVERPDGSNFTLKIRSTKLEDSAMYFCASSEARGFEGYGYTFGSGTRLTVV.

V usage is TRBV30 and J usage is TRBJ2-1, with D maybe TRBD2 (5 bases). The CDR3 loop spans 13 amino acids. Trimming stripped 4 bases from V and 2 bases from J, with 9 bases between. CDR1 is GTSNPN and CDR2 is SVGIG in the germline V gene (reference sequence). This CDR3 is CAWNREPYNEQFF. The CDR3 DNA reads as TGTGCCTGGAACCGGGAACCCTACAATGAGCAGTTCTTC.

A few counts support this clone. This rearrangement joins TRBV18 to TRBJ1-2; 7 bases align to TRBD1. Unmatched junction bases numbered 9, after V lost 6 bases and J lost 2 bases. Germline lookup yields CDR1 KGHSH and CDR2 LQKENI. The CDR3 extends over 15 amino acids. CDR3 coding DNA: TGTGCCAGCTCCACAGGGACGACAGGGAACTATGGCTACACCTTC. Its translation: CASSTGTTGNYGYTF.

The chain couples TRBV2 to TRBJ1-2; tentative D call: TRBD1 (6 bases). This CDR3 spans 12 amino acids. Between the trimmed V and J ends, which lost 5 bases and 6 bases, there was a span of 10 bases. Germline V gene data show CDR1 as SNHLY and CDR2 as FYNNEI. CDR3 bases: TGTGCCAGCAGTACAGGGTTCGATGGCTACACCTTC. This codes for CASSTGFDGYTF.